This TCR beta chain comes out of a study of T cells in Graves' hyperthyroidism and ophthalmopathy. The CDR3 covers 17 residues. V lost 4 bases and J lost 4; bases outside the gene matches: 15. From germline, CDR1 is MDHEN and CDR2 SYDVKM. TCR beta CDR3 sequences were amplified from RNA transcripts. The HTBI primer set served for first-round RT-PCR of the TCR CDR3. TCRdb independently ran MiXCR on the multiplex PCR reads; one entry per CDR3 protein. The sample consists of 310,000 or so distinct CDR3 sequences, about 15% of them appearing once. Whole-study findings and limits: In validation, the model predicted ophthalmopathy. These predictions came a median approximately 6.5 months before onset. Among thyroid clonotypes expanded above 0.001, most also appeared in blood.

This clonotype was seen repeatedly, ten times or more. Its target is not known. Criteria for exclusion of patients were uncontrolled infection, other autoimmune disease, pregnancy or lactation. Sequencing was performed on blood. V gene TRBV28 combines with J gene TRBJ1-2; 7 nucleotides line up with TRBD1. The TCR was taken from a woman aged 55-69 years with Graves' ophthalmopathy. The CDR3 spells CASSSTARSTGLYGYTF. The CDR3 DNA reads as TGTGCCAGCAGTTCGACCGCCCGGTCGACAGGGCTCTATGGCTACACCTTC.